This passage covers 20 T cell receptor beta chains from one sample sequenced in a study of T-cell reconstitution after alpha-beta-depleted transplantation in children. Study-level points and caveats: At one year after transplant, newly produced T cells mostly accounted for T-cell counts and diversity.

No antigen is known for these receptors. As it was prepared, the TCRbeta library received unique molecular identifiers. One entry per CDR3 protein, called by TCRdb with MiXCR from the PCR reads. The sample has hundreds of thousands of distinct CDR3 sequences; almost 8% are singletons. The sample here was peripheral blood, taken 360 days after TCRalphabeta/CD19-depleted stem cell transplant. Receptors were obtained from a female patient aged 2-9 years who had a stem cell transplant for Fanconi anemia, so the T cells may come from the graft donor.

The chain has TRBV5-4 and TRBJ1-2; maybe TRBD1 (5 bases). The CDR3 is made up of 17 amino acids. Germline V gene sequence: CDR1 SGHNT, CDR2 YYREEE (reference sequence). V shed 4 bases and J shed 2 bases, with 21 bases lying between them. Written as DNA, the CDR3 is TGTGCCAGCAGCCCCACGGGGACGTCCCACTACAACTATGGCTACACCTTC. It specifies CASSPTGTSHYNYGYTF. The complete variable domain, with remaining parts taken from reference TRBV5-4 and TRBJ1-2, reads ETGVTQSPTHLIKTRGQQVTLRCSSQSGHNTVSWYQQALGQGPQFIFQYYREEENGRGNFPPRFSGLQFPNYSSELNVNALELDDSALYLCASSPTGTSHYNYGYTFGSGTRLTVV.

The DNA of the CDR3 is TGTGCCAGCAATCTCAACCGATGGGACCCGGGTGGCTACACCTTC. Encoded protein: CASNLNRWDPGGYTF. V usage is TRBV28 and J usage is TRBJ1-2; TRBD1 is a possible D gene (5 bases). The CDR3 sequence is 15 residues long. CDR1 and CDR2 (germline): MDHEN, SYDVKM. The germline V and J ends were trimmed by 7 bases and 7 bases, with 22 bases remaining between them.

In its sample, this clonotype was seen a few times. The rearrangement uses TRBV5-5 and TRBJ1-2; D is perhaps TRBD1 (6 bases). The CDR3 totals 14 residues. Trimming shortened V by 4 bases and J by 2 bases, and 12 bases separated the two germline ends. Germline V gene sequence: CDR1 SGHKS, CDR2 YYEKEE (reference sequence). The CDR3 here is CASSDDRLNYGYTF. CDR3 nucleotides: TGTGCCAGCAGCGACGACAGGCTCAACTATGGCTACACCTTC.

This clonotype has a handful of counts. The chain employs TRBV7-2 and TRBJ1-2, with 8 bases matching TRBD1. CDR3 size: 15 residues. Unmatched junction bases numbered 5, after V lost 3 bases and J lost 2 bases. Per germline, CDR1 SGHTA and CDR2 FQGNSA. CDR3 amino acids: CASSLQGALNYGYTF. The CDR3 DNA follows: TGTGCCAGCAGCTTGCAGGGGGCCCTAAACTATGGCTACACCTTC.

Many counts were recorded for this clonotype. The chain carries TRBV20-1 and TRBJ2-5, with 8 positions matching TRBD2. This CDR3 is built from 15 residues. CDR1 and CDR2 from the germline V gene are DFQATT and SNEGSKA (reference sequence). V gave up 3 bases and J gave up 1 base; unmatched junction bases: 7. For the CDR3, the DNA is TGCAGTGCTAGGCTCAGCGGGGGTGTCCAAGAGACCCAGTACTTC. Protein sequence: CSARLSGGVQETQYF.

This clonotype was found a few times. The gene calls are TRBV5-4 and TRBJ2-1; 12 bases match TRBD2. The germline V gene has CDR1 SGHNT and CDR2 YYREEE (reference sequence). The CDR3 totals 14 residues. V shed 6 bases, J shed 4 bases, and the junction held 2 bases outside the gene matches. The CDR3 sequence is CASNLAGGYNEQFF. CDR3 DNA sequence: TGTGCCAGCAATCTAGCGGGGGGGTACAATGAGCAGTTCTTC.

Ten or more counts support this clonotype. The chain is built from TRBV6-2 or TRBV6-3 and TRBJ2-5; D may be TRBD2 (6 bases). The ends were cut back, 2 bases at V and 0 bases at J, with 10 bases in the middle. The CDR3 covers 15 residues. CDR1 and CDR2 from the germline V gene are MNHEY and SVGEGT. CDR3 nucleotides: TGTGCCAGCAGTTACCCCGCGGGACACCAAGAGACCCAGTACTTC. Its translation is CASSYPAGHQETQYF.

This clonotype was seen repeatedly, ten times or more. The chain couples TRBV12-3 or TRBV12-4 to TRBJ2-5; TRBD2 agrees at 7 bases. CDR3 length: 15 amino acids. The V and J ends lost 5 bases and 5 bases, in that order; junction bases with no gene match: 11. The CDR3 DNA is TGTGCCAGCAGTCATTACCAGACTAGCTGGGAGACCCAGTACTTC. Translated: CASSHYQTSWETQYF.

This clonotype has ten or more counts. V and J are TRBV28 and TRBJ2-1; TRBD2 might be the D (7 bases). Germline values: CDR1 MDHEN, CDR2 SYDVKM. This CDR3 region has 16 residues. The V gene lost 8 bases and the J gene lost 0 bases, with 17 bases spanning the gap. This CDR3 is CASFPGGGASYNEQFF. In nucleotides, the CDR3 is TGTGCCAGCTTTCCCGGTGGGGGGGCCTCCTACAATGAGCAGTTCTTC.

CDR3 sequence: CASSTLSGGFTDTQYF. The CDR3 DNA follows: TGTGCCAGCAGCACACTCTCCGGCGGGTTCACAGATACGCAGTATTTT. The rearrangement uses TRBV3-1 and TRBJ2-3; possibly TRBD2 for D (5 bases). The germline V and J ends were trimmed by 5 bases and 2 bases, with 17 bases remaining between them. The CDR3 extends over 16 amino acids. The germline V gene encodes CDR1 LGHDT and CDR2 YNNKEL (reference sequence).

At least ten counts were recorded for this clonotype. The chain recombines TRBV7-8 with TRBJ1-5, with a weak D call TRBD1 (5 bases). The CDR3 length is 16 residues. Germline V CDR1 and CDR2: SGHVS, FQNEAQ. V was pared by 2 bases and J by 7 bases, with 18 bases between. DNA for the CDR3: TGTGCCAGCAGCTTACGTAAGGGGCCGGAGGGGCAGCCCCAGCATTTT. Its translation is CASSLRKGPEGQPQHF.

This clonotype has a count of ten or more. The chain is built from TRBV5-1 and TRBJ2-1, with D hard to call. The CDR3 runs to 14 residues. Germline V gives CDR1 SGHRS, CDR2 YFSETQ. V was trimmed by 1 base and J by 7 bases, leaving 12 bases between them. CDR3 protein: CASSLYGWLNEQFF. CDR3 coding DNA: TGCGCCAGCAGCTTGTATGGGTGGTTAAATGAGCAGTTCTTC.

The V call is TRBV4-2, the J call TRBJ2-3, with D perhaps TRBD2 (5 bases). The CDR3 has 17 residues. Trimming took off 0 bases at V and 0 bases at J, with 13 bases between the two ends. Looked up from germline, CDR1 is LGHNA and CDR2 is YNFKEQ. The CDR3 DNA is TGTGCCAGCAGCCAAGAAGGAGGCAGGCCTAGCACAGATACGCAGTATTTT. This sequence encodes CASSQEGGRPSTDTQYF.

This clonotype was seen only a few times. As DNA, the CDR3 is TGCAGTGCAGCCAGTTTAATAGCGGGGGCCTACAATGAGCAGTTCTTC. Translation gives CSAASLIAGAYNEQFF. The chain recombines TRBV20-1 with TRBJ2-1; 9 bases line up with TRBD2. The CDR3 loop spans 16 amino acids. CDR1 and CDR2 from the germline V gene are DFQATT and SNEGSKA (reference sequence). The V segment lost 6 bases and the J segment 2 bases; nucleotides outside the gene matches: 11.

The table lists this clonotype with many counts. The J gene is TRBJ2-5, the V gene TRBV9; 9 bases align to TRBD1. The germline gives CDR1 SGDLS, CDR2 YYNGEE. The CDR3 runs 14 residues. Trimming took 4 bases from V and 3 from J; bases not matched to a gene: 4. In DNA form, the CDR3 reads TGTGCCAGCAGCAAGACAGGGGGAAAAGAGACCCAGTACTTC. This gives the protein CASSKTGGKETQYF. The variable domain in full, with the rest retrieved from reference TRBV9 and TRBJ2-5, is DSGVTQTPKHLITATGQRVTLRCSPRSGDLSVYWYQQSLDQGLQFLIQYYNGEERAKGNILERFSAQQFPDLHSELNLSSLELGDSALYFCASSKTGGKETQYFGPGTRLLVL.

This clonotype appeared many times. The chain links TRBV6-1 to TRBJ2-2; the D gene could be TRBD1 or TRBD2 (5 bases each). Germline V CDR1 and CDR2: MNHNS, SASEGT. The CDR3 is 14 residues long. Trimming cost V 5 bases and J 6 bases, with 13 bases left between them. The DNA for the CDR3 is TGTGCCAGCAGTCCCCCGGGACGTCCCGGGGAGCTGTTTTTT. As protein: CASSPPGRPGELFF.

This clonotype was counted ten times or more. The rearrangement links TRBV6-1 to TRBJ2-2; TRBD2 matches 8 bases. CDR1 and CDR2 from the germline V gene are MNHNS and SASEGT. The CDR3 is made up of 15 amino acids. The ends lost 7 bases at V and 4 bases at J; junction bases unmatched: 8. This CDR3 reads CASMGVRGVTGELFF. The CDR3 DNA follows: TGTGCCAGCATGGGGGTGCGGGGGGTCACCGGGGAGCTGTTTTTT.

This clonotype was recorded at least ten times. The CDR3 DNA reads as TGTGCCAGCAGCTTATTTCGGACAGGGGGCTATAATTCACCCCTCCACTTT. It specifies CASSLFRTGGYNSPLHF. The chain has TRBV7-2 and TRBJ1-6; 10 bases line up with TRBD1. Germline V gene sequence: CDR1 SGHTA, CDR2 FQGNSA. Unmatched junction bases numbered 4, after V lost 2 bases and J lost 3 bases. This CDR3 region has 17 residues.

This clonotype occurred many times. The rearrangement links TRBV5-6 to TRBJ2-5; D not certain. CDR1 SGHDT and CDR2 YYEEEE come from the germline V gene. Trimming shortened V by 2 bases and J by 2 bases, and 13 bases separated the two germline ends. The CDR3 spans 15 residues. Here the CDR3 DNA reads TGTGCCAGCAGCTTAAAAGGGCTGCCACAAGAGACCCAGTACTTC. Residues: CASSLKGLPQETQYF.

This clonotype was counted between two and nine times. V is TRBV5-5 and J is TRBJ1-1, with TRBD1 matching 7 bases. With V trimmed by 4 bases and J by 6 bases, 12 bases remained unmatched. The CDR3 spans 15 residues. Germline CDR1 reads SGHKS; CDR2 reads YYEKEE (reference sequence). DNA for the CDR3: TGTGCCAGCAGCCCGGTGGGGGGACAGTACGCTGAAGCTTTCTTT. Its translation: CASSPVGGQYAEAFF.